A single sample is the source of the 19 T cell receptor beta chains below, sequenced in a study of cytomegalovirus exposure and HLA in healthy donors. PCR employed 60 Vbeta and 13 Jbeta primers. The data were produced by immunoSEQ multiplex PCR, yet TCRdb's version contains in-frame clones alone and is incomplete. The sample shows approximately 190,000 clones, over 60% of them seen only once. What was sequenced was PBMCs. Source of these receptors: a woman aged 25-40 years in good health and CMV-seropositive.

The chain carries TRBV11-2 and TRBJ2-2; tentative D call: TRBD1 (6 bases). Trimming shortened V by 2 bases and J by 1 base, and 8 bases separated the two germline ends. Germline-derived CDR1 and CDR2 are SGHAT and FQNNGV. The CDR3 is 15 amino acids. The chain's CDR3 is CASSLRGQNTGELFF. Here the CDR3 DNA reads TGTGCCAGCAGCTTACGGGGACAGAACACCGGGGAGCTGTTTTTT.

This rearrangement joins TRBV6-1 to TRBJ2-5; 13 bases are shared with TRBD2. The better agreement between TRBJ2-7 and the DNA end casts doubt on the J call. This CDR3 is 18 amino acids long. CDR1 is MNHNS and CDR2 is SASEGT in the germline V gene. This CDR3 is CASSQGLGLAGRYHEQYF. CDR3 in DNA: TGTGCCAGCAGTCAAGGGTTGGGACTAGCGGGAAGGTACCACGAGCAGTACTTC.

The chain couples TRBV18 to TRBJ1-1, with D perhaps matching TRBD1 (5 bases). The CDR3 loop spans 14 amino acids. V lost 2 bases and J 7 bases, leaving 14 bases between the germline ends. Germline V CDR1 and CDR2: KGHSH, LQKENI. The CDR3 coding sequence is TGTGCCAGCTCACCAAACTGGGGGGATGGTGAAGCTTTCTTT. Translating gives CASSPNWGDGEAFF.

This sequence joins TRBV6-1 and TRBJ1-4; 10 nucleotides agree with TRBD1. J was trimmed by 4 bases and V by 3 bases; bases with no gene match: 14. This CDR3 spans 19 amino acids. CDR1 and CDR2 from the germline V gene are MNHNS and SASEGT. CDR3 DNA: TGTGCCAGCAGTGACCCCCCCGGGACAGGGGTCTTACGTAATGAAAAACTGTTTTTT. Protein product: CASSDPPGTGVLRNEKLFF.

This clone occurred a few times. The V call is TRBV7-6, the J call TRBJ1-1; D perhaps matches TRBD1 (5 bases). The V end lost 5 bases, the J end lost 5 bases, and 18 bases lay between the germline ends. Looked up from germline, CDR1 is SGHVS and CDR2 is FNYEAQ. This CDR3 is 15 amino acids long. In DNA, the CDR3 is TGTGCCAGCAGCACAACAGGAGGGGCGAAAACTGAAGCTTTCTTT. Protein product: CASSTTGGAKTEAFF.

This chain links TRBV2 with TRBJ2-2, with D tentatively TRBD2 (6 bases). Between the trimmed V and J ends, which lost 6 bases and 1 base, there was a span of 9 bases. The germline V gene has CDR1 SNHLY and CDR2 FYNNEI. The CDR3 spans 14 residues. The CDR3 bases are TGTGCCAGCAGACTAGCAATGAACACCGGGGAGCTGTTTTTT. It codes for CASRLAMNTGELFF.

This clone was picked up a small number of times. The chain couples TRBV20-1 to TRBJ1-6; D is unresolved. This CDR3 region has 11 residues. Germline CDR1 and CDR2: DFQATT and SNEGSKA (reference sequence). Trimming removed 4 bases from V and 14 bases from J, with 12 bases in between. CDR3 nucleotides: TGCAGTGCTACGTGGGGAGAGGCCCTCCACTTT. Residues: CSATWGEALHF.

CDR3 DNA sequence: TGTGCCAGCAGCCAACGGCGGGAAGAGACCCAGTACTTC. Translating it yields CASSQRREETQYF. This chain connects TRBV4-2 to TRBJ2-5; a weak D match, TRBD2 (5 bases). CDR3 length equals 13 residues. Germline V gives CDR1 LGHNA, CDR2 YNFKEQ. The germline V and J ends were trimmed by 2 bases and 3 bases, with 7 bases remaining between them.

V usage is TRBV30 and J usage is TRBJ1-2; a weak D match, TRBD1 (5 bases). Trimming left V 8 bases short and J 0 bases short, with 22 bases between. Germline values: CDR1 GTSNPN, CDR2 SVGIG (reference sequence). The CDR3 runs to 16 residues. The CDR3, as DNA: TGTGCCCGGAAAGGTGGGGGGAGAATCACTAACTATGGCTACACCTTC. Its translation is CARKGGGRITNYGYTF.

The V call is TRBV28, the J call TRBJ1-5, with unresolved D. The V end was cut by 6 bases, the J end by 6 bases, with 12 bases between. Germline V gene sequence: CDR1 MDHEN, CDR2 SYDVKM. The CDR3 consists of 13 residues. CDR3 coding DNA: TGTGCCAGCAGCCCGCGGAGGGTTCAGCCCCAGCATTTT. It yields the protein CASSPRRVQPQHF.

As DNA, the CDR3 is TGCGCCAGCAGCTTTACAGGGGGTAGTGGAAACACCATATATTTT. It translates to CASSFTGGSGNTIYF. The chain uses TRBV5-1 and TRBJ1-3; 8 nucleotides line up with TRBD1. Germline assignment: CDR1 SGHRS and CDR2 YFSETQ. CDR3 length: 15 amino acids. V was clipped by 2 bases and J by 3 bases; unmatched bases: 4. Based on the CDR3 plus reference TRBV5-1 and TRBJ1-3, the full variable domain is KAGVTQTPRYLIKTRGQQVTLSCSPISGHRSVSWYQQTPGQGLQFLFEYFSETQRNKGNFPGRFSGRQFSNSRSEMNVSTLELGDSALYLCASSFTGGSGNTIYFGEGSWLTVV.

J is TRBJ2-6 and V is TRBV7-9; D unclear. Germline V lookup: CDR1 SEHNR, CDR2 FQNEAQ (reference sequence). The CDR3 is 13 residues long. Trimming removed 7 bases from V and 0 bases from J, with 4 bases in between. The CDR3 coding sequence is TGTGCCAGCATCCTCTCTGGGGCCAACGTCCTGACTTTC. Translation gives CASILSGANVLTF.

This chain uses TRBV29-1 with TRBJ2-1, with D perhaps matching TRBD1 (6 bases). The CDR3 length is 12 residues. V gave up 5 bases and J gave up 5 bases, with 10 bases separating them. From germline, CDR1 is SQVTM and CDR2 ANQGSEA. The CDR3 bases are TGCAGCGTTTCCCGGACAGACAATGAGCAGTTCTTC. Its translation is CSVSRTDNEQFF.

This rearrangement joins TRBV18 to TRBJ2-2, with D maybe TRBD1 (5 bases). The germline V gene has CDR1 KGHSH and CDR2 LQKENI. The CDR3 is 14 residues long. V lost 0 bases and J 5 bases, leaving 7 bases between the germline ends. The CDR3 is CASSPPKGTGELFF. The CDR3 DNA sequence: TGTGCCAGCTCACCACCGAAGGGGACCGGGGAGCTGTTTTTT.

The J gene is TRBJ2-5, the V gene TRBV6-4, with TRBD2 matching 9 bases. The length of the CDR3 is 15 residues. The junction had 8 bases not matched to a gene; V was cut back by 4 bases and J by 5 bases. The germline CDR1 and CDR2 sequences are MRHNA and SNTAGT. The CDR3 region is CASSARGLAGETQYF. For the CDR3, the DNA is TGTGCCAGCAGTGCCAGGGGACTAGCAGGCGAGACCCAGTACTTC.

The chain employs TRBV27 and TRBJ1-4; 7 bases line up with TRBD1. Per the germline V gene, CDR1 is MNHEY and CDR2 is SMNVEV (reference sequence). CDR3 length: 15 amino acids. After removal of 5 bases from V and 3 bases from J, the junction contained 6 bases not matched to a gene. Written as DNA, the CDR3 is TGTGCCAGCAGTCCGACAGGGTTACCTAATGAAAAACTGTTTTTT. Its translation: CASSPTGLPNEKLFF.

The chain couples TRBV6-1 to TRBJ1-2, with 11 positions matching TRBD1. V lost 5 bases, J lost 3 bases, and 5 bases stayed unmatched. The CDR3 extends over 15 amino acids. Germline V gene sequence: CDR1 MNHNS, CDR2 SASEGT. The DNA for the CDR3 is TGTGCCAGCAGTCCCCGGGACAGGGGGTACTATGGCTACACCTTC. Translated: CASSPRDRGYYGYTF.

The chain links TRBV30 to TRBJ1-5, with TRBD1 as a possible D gene (5 bases). This CDR3 region has 16 residues. V was shortened by 2 bases and J by 0 bases, with 14 bases between the two germline ends. Germline CDR1 GTSNPN, CDR2 SVGIG (reference sequence). CDR3 loop: CAWSPRGRSSNQPQHF. For the CDR3, the DNA is TGTGCCTGGAGTCCAAGGGGCAGGAGTAGCAATCAGCCCCAGCATTTT. Full variable domain (rest looked up from reference TRBV30 and TRBJ1-5): SQTIHQWPATLVQPVGSPLSLECTVEGTSNPNLYWYRQAAGRGLQLLFYSVGIGQISSEVPQNLSASRPQDRQFILSSKKLLLSDSGFYLCAWSPRGRSSNQPQHFGDGTRLSIL.

The genes are TRBV9 and TRBJ1-1; 7 nucleotides agree with TRBD1. Germline trimming cut 6 bases from V and 3 bases from J; bases unmatched to any gene: 17. Germline CDR1 is SGDLS and CDR2 is YYNGEE. CDR3 length: 17 amino acids. CDR3 sequence reads: CASNPRQGVRGYTEAFF. In DNA form, the CDR3 reads TGTGCCAGCAACCCCAGACAGGGCGTTCGGGGGTACACTGAAGCTTTCTTT.